The rows below give T cell receptor beta chains drawn from one sample of a study of T cell repertoires in cytomegalovirus infection. TCRdb reprocessed the reads with MiXCR, giving one entry per CDR3 protein. The sample lists some 440,000 distinct CDR3 sequences; 31% were seen once. Sequencing was done on a sample of PBMCs. These receptors came from a human donor in good health (CMV status not recorded). Some clones in this sample may be carry-over from other donors' samples. Both conserved end residues are trimmed from each CDR3. D genes are given only for firm matches.

>TRBJ2-5|TRBV20-1|TRBD2
SALPVGRRGGARGTQY
>TRBJ2-1|TRBV19|.
ASSEGRGEI
>TRBJ2-3|TRBV6-6|.
ASSYAPTGTDTQY
>TRBJ2-1|TRBV12-3/TRBV12-4|.
ASSFPGVSYNEQF
>TRBJ2-6|TRBV19|.
ASSAALPLSSGANVLT
>TRBJ2-1|TRBV5-5|.
ASSFREKGEQF
>TRBJ1-2|TRBV6-1|TRBD1
ASSRMDRAYGYT
>TRBJ2-6|TRBV24-1|.
ATSYPSSGANVLT
>TRBJ1-5|TRBV7-9|.
ASSLERGSQPQH
>TRBJ1-2|TRBV15|TRBD1
AIPPLVDRGLYGYT
>TRBJ2-5|TRBV12-3/TRBV12-4|.
ASSLDAETQY
>TRBJ1-1|TRBV29-1|TRBD1
SVEDRTGSLTEAF
>TRBJ2-3|TRBV28|TRBD1
ASSLDRVGTDTQY
>TRBJ2-7|TRBV5-6|.
ASSEGRDVQY
>TRBJ2-2|TRBV20-1|TRBD2
SASTREGMKVTGELF
>TRBJ1-6|TRBV7-2|.
ASSLAAAGAASNNSPLH
>TRBJ2-1|TRBV11-2|.
ASSLRLESGWSYNEQF
>TRBJ2-7|TRBV12-3/TRBV12-4|.
ASSLGWGDEQY
>TRBJ2-1|TRBV7-1|TRBD2
ASSRGLAARYNEQF
>TRBJ2-1|TRBV6-2/TRBV6-3|TRBD1
ASSLEGARQF
>TRBJ2-1|TRBV7-9|TRBD2
ASSPDGLAGGYQQF
>TRBJ2-6|TRBV4-3|.
ASSRDWTGGSGANVLT
>TRBJ1-5|TRBV24-1|.
ATSDLLVTDGQH
>TRBJ1-1|TRBV5-6|.
ASTHPVNTEAF
>TRBJ1-6|TRBV11-2|TRBD1
ASSLDRDRVSSPLH
>TRBJ2-1|TRBV6-2/TRBV6-3|TRBD2
ASSYTSGNEQF
>TRBJ2-5|TRBV5-5|TRBD2
ASSTGLAGGGETQY
>TRBJ1-6|TRBV27|.
ASSTGGSPSSPLH
>TRBJ1-1|TRBV2|TRBD1
ASKGDRGAANTEAL
>TRBJ2-1|TRBV5-1|.
ASSLAGQAGNEQF
>TRBJ2-7|TRBV4-3|.
ASSQVPRVGEQY
>TRBJ2-5|TRBV4-1|TRBD2
ASSQVLAGAPETQY
>TRBJ1-1|TRBV6-1|TRBD1
ASSGRAGGARNTEAF
>TRBJ1-1|TRBV5-5|.
ASSLGFGGSGTEAF
>TRBJ1-5|TRBV5-5|.
ASSWGAGMEPQH
>TRBJ2-7|TRBV7-2|.
ASSPARNYEQY
>TRBJ1-2|TRBV29-1|TRBD1
SVETGLDYGYT
>TRBJ1-6|TRBV20-1|.
SARDVGFINSPLH
>TRBJ1-5|TRBV7-8|.
ASSSSPSGVSNQPQH
>TRBJ2-2|TRBV4-1|.
ASSQVLHSYTGELF
>TRBJ2-2|TRBV9|TRBD1
ASSGTGGGTGELF
>TRBJ1-1|TRBV11-2|TRBD1
ASRTGQGAEAF
>TRBJ1-5|TRBV25-1|.
ASSEPGFNQPQH
>TRBJ2-5|TRBV7-2|.
ASSSQTDQETQY
>TRBJ2-1|TRBV7-2|.
ASNRRDNNEQF
>TRBJ2-1|TRBV7-8|.
ASSVDGRTNEQF
>TRBJ1-1|TRBV15|.
ATSRGKRGVGNTEAF
>TRBJ1-2|TRBV14|.
ASSQVGNYGYT
>TRBJ1-3|TRBV7-2|.
ASSLVGASGNTIY
>TRBJ1-4|TRBV27|TRBD1
ASRSGGAGEKLF
>TRBJ1-1|TRBV7-9|.
ASSLPGGNTEAF